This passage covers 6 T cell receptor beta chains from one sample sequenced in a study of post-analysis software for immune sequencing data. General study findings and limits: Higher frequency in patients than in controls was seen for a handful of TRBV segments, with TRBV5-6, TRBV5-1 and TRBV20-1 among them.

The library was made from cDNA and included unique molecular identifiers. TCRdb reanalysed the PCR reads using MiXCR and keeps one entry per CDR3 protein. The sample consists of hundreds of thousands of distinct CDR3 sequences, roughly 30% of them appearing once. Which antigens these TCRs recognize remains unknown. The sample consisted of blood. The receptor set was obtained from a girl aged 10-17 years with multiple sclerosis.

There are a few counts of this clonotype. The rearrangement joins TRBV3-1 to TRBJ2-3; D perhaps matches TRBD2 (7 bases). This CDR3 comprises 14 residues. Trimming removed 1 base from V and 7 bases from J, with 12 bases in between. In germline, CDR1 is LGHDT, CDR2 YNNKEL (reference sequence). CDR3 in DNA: TGTGCCAGCAGCCAAGGGCGGGGGCTTAATACGCAGTATTTT. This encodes CASSQGRGLNTQYF.

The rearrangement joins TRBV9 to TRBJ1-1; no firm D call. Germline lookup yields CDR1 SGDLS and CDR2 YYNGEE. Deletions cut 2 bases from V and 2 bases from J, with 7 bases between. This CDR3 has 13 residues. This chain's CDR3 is CASSVVSNTEAFF. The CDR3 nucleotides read TGTGCCAGCAGCGTGGTCAGTAACACTGAAGCTTTCTTT.

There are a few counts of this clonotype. This chain's CDR3 is CASSLAVVSNQPQHF. The CDR3 DNA reads TGTGCCAGCAGCTTAGCGGTGGTCAGCAATCAGCCCCAGCATTTT. V is TRBV7-2 and J is TRBJ1-5; no reliable D call. Germline V gives CDR1 SGHTA, CDR2 FQGNSA. The CDR3 covers 15 residues. Trimming stripped 0 bases from V and 1 base from J, with 7 bases between.

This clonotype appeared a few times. Written as DNA, the CDR3 is TGCAGCGTTAGGGGGCGAGTACCCGGGGAGCTGTTTTTT. This codes for CSVRGRVPGELFF. The chain recombines TRBV29-1 with TRBJ2-2, with 7 bases lining up with TRBD1. CDR1 and CDR2 from the germline V gene are SQVTM and ANQGSEA. Trimming at V came to 5 bases and at J to 6 bases, leaving 6 bases not matched to a gene. This CDR3 comprises 13 residues.

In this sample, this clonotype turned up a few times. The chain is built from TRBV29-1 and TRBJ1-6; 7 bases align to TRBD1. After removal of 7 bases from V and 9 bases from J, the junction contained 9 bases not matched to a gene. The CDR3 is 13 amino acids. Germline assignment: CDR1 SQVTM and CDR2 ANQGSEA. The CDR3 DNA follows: TGCAGCGCCCGAGAGGGGGCGCGTTCACCCCTCCACTTT. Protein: CSAREGARSPLHF.

The DNA of the CDR3 is TGTGCCACCAGTGAACGGGACAGGGAGTGGTCGAGTAATGAAAAACTGTTTTTT. Encoded protein: CATSERDREWSSNEKLFF. The chain recombines TRBV24-1 with TRBJ1-4, with TRBD1 matching 9 bases. The CDR3 sequence is 18 residues long. V gave up 4 bases and J gave up 4 bases; unmatched junction bases: 12. Germline V lookup: CDR1 KGHDR, CDR2 SFDVKD.